A single sample gave rise to the 23 T cell receptor beta chains below, sequenced in a study of cytomegalovirus exposure and HLA in healthy donors. Primers: 60 Vbeta forward and 13 Jbeta reverse. The repertoire was sequenced with immunoSEQ multiplex PCR; TCRdb's copy has only in-frame clones and lacks some. The table includes about 97,000 clones, about 80% detected once. Sequenced material: PBMCs. The receptor set was obtained from a middle-aged man in good health and CMV-seronegative.

This chain connects TRBV7-7 to TRBJ2-3, with D unclear. Trimming left V 1 base short and J 2 bases short, with 7 bases between. CDR1 SSHAT and CDR2 FNYEAQ come from the germline V gene (reference sequence). The CDR3 is made up of 14 amino acids. CDR3: CASSLVDNTDTQYF. CDR3 bases: TGTGCCAGCAGCTTAGTAGACAACACAGATACGCAGTATTTT.

The V gene is TRBV15, the J gene TRBJ2-1, with a possible D match to TRBD2 (6 bases). The CDR3 contains 16 residues. Germline V gene data show CDR1 as LNHNV and CDR2 as YYDKDF (reference sequence). V gave up 0 bases and J gave up 5 bases, with 14 bases separating them. In DNA, the CDR3 is TGTGCCACCAGCAGAGATCTGGGGGGAATTAACAATGAGCAGTTCTTC. Its translation: CATSRDLGGINNEQFF.

The rearrangement uses TRBV2 and TRBJ2-3; 12 nucleotides align to TRBD2. V dropped 6 bases and J dropped 5; count of bases not matched to a gene: 6. This CDR3 has 15 amino acids. CDR1 is SNHLY, CDR2 FYNNEI, per germline. CDR3 in amino acids: CASSPSSGGGDTQYF. The CDR3 DNA is TGTGCCAGCAGCCCCTCTAGCGGGGGGGGAGATACGCAGTATTTT.

This sequence joins TRBV5-1 and TRBJ1-1; 8 positions agree with TRBD1. The CDR3 runs 13 residues. The ends lost 7 bases at V and 3 bases at J; junction bases unmatched: 5. Per the germline V gene, CDR1 is SGHRS and CDR2 is YFSETQ. CDR3 residues: CASSTGVDTEAFF. The CDR3 nucleotides are TGCGCCAGCTCGACAGGGGTGGACACTGAAGCTTTCTTT.

This rearrangement joins TRBV11-3 to TRBJ2-7, with TRBD1 matching 9 bases. With V trimmed by 6 bases and J by 6 bases, 9 bases remained unmatched. Germline CDR1 is SGHNT and CDR2 is YENEEA. The CDR3 totals 14 residues. CDR3: CASSRGTGQLEQYF. The DNA for the CDR3 is TGTGCCAGCAGTCGTGGGACAGGGCAGCTCGAGCAGTACTTC.

The chain has TRBV7-9 and TRBJ1-2; D remains unclear. Between the trimmed V and J ends, which lost 1 base and 8 bases, there was a span of 11 bases. This CDR3 region has 13 residues. CDR1 SEHNR and CDR2 FQNEAQ come from the germline V gene (reference sequence). As DNA, the CDR3 is TGTGCCAGCAGCTTAGAACCTAGACTGGGCTACACCTTC. Protein sequence: CASSLEPRLGYTF. The full variable domain, its missing parts supplied by reference TRBV7-9 and TRBJ1-2, is DTGVSQNPRHKITKRGQNVTFRCDPISEHNRLYWYRQTLGQGPEFLTYFQNEAQLEKSRLLSDRFSAERPKGSFSTLEIQRTEQGDSAMYLCASSLEPRLGYTFGSGTRLTVV.

A word on this clone: At one of its ends the junction is not consistent with the germline gene, which may arise from a read error. The rearrangement links TRBV7-9 to TRBJ2-7, with D hard to call. Germline V gene lookup returns CDR1 SEHNR and CDR2 FQNEAQ (reference sequence). The CDR3 runs to 12 residues. The CDR3 spells CSSSKESGEQYF. CDR3 DNA sequence: TGTTCCAGCAGCAAAGAGTCCGGCGAGCAGTACTTC.

The chain combines TRBV28 with TRBJ1-3; D unclear. Germline V CDR1 and CDR2: MDHEN, SYDVKM. V shed 4 bases and J shed 0 bases, with 10 bases lying between them. The CDR3 has 15 amino acids. In DNA, the CDR3 is TGTGCCAGCAGTTCCGGGATTCACTCTGGAAACACCATATATTTT. Amino acids: CASSSGIHSGNTIYF.

This clone was seen more than once but under ten times. The rearrangement joins TRBV21-1 to TRBJ1-2; the table's D call, TRBD1, has no DNA check behind it. TRBV21-1 is an annotated pseudogene. The CDR3 totals 15 residues. CDR3 in amino acids: CASSKVRTGVNGYTF. CDR3 in DNA: TGTGCCAGCAGCAAAGTAAGGACAGGGGTGAATGGCTACACCTTC.

The chain couples TRBV18 to TRBJ2-1, with 9 bases that match TRBD1. CDR3 length equals 15 residues. CDR1 is KGHSH, CDR2 LQKENI, per germline. V trimming: 2 bases; J trimming: 7 bases; junction bases outside the gene matches: 6. The DNA for the CDR3 is TGTGCCAGCTCACCAGGGACAGGGAATCTGAATGAGCAGTTCTTC. Amino acid sequence: CASSPGTGNLNEQFF.

The rearrangement links TRBV6-4 to TRBJ2-7, with D uncertain. Germline CDR1 is MRHNA and CDR2 is SNTAGT. The germline V and J ends were trimmed by 1 base and 0 bases, with 16 bases remaining between them. This CDR3 has 17 residues. CDR3 sequence: CASSDFMLGGTSYEQYV. The DNA of the CDR3 is TGTGCCAGCAGTGACTTTATGCTTGGCGGAACCTCCTACGAGCAGTACGTC.

V gene TRBV2 combines with J gene TRBJ1-1; 9 bases agree with TRBD1. V gave up 5 bases and J gave up 6 bases; unmatched junction bases: 7. The CDR3 is 14 amino acids. Germline CDR1 SNHLY, CDR2 FYNNEI. The CDR3 coding sequence is TGTGCCAGCAGTCTAGGACAGGGGAGCGCTGAAGCTTTCTTT. Its protein product is CASSLGQGSAEAFF. Drawing the rest from reference TRBV2 and TRBJ1-1, the complete variable domain is EPEVTQTPSHQVTQMGQEVILRCVPISNHLYFYWYRQILGQKVEFLVSFYNNEISEKSEIFDDQFSVERPDGSNFTLKIRSTKLEDSAMYFCASSLGQGSAEAFFGQGTRLTVV.

The chain employs TRBV25-1 and TRBJ1-4; 7 bases are a match to TRBD1. The J segment lost 2 bases and the V segment lost 4 bases, leaving 10 bases of the junction unmatched. This CDR3 is 17 amino acids long. Germline V gene data show CDR1 as MGHDK and CDR2 as SYGVNS. CDR3 DNA: TGTGCCAGCAGTGTTACCCCCCCGGGACAGACTAATGAAAAACTGTTTTTT. Protein: CASSVTPPGQTNEKLFF.

The genes are TRBV6-6 and TRBJ1-1; D ambiguous. The CDR3 covers 16 residues. The V gene lost 4 bases and the J gene lost 3 bases, with 18 bases spanning the gap. Germline lookup yields CDR1 MNHNY and CDR2 SVGAGI (reference sequence). The CDR3 loop reads CASSSLMTGGDTEAFF. DNA for the CDR3: TGTGCCAGCAGTTCCCTCATGACGGGTGGCGACACTGAAGCTTTCTTT.

This CDR3 is CASSLARTSGVVSTQYF. In DNA form, the CDR3 reads TGCGCCAGCAGCTTGGCTAGGACTAGCGGGGTAGTTAGTACGCAGTATTTT. The gene calls are TRBV5-1 and TRBJ2-3; the match to TRBD2 covers 12 bases. The CDR3 is 17 residues long. After removal of 0 bases from V and 8 bases from J, the junction contained 10 bases not matched to a gene. From germline, CDR1 is SGHRS and CDR2 YFSETQ.

The chain has TRBV9 and TRBJ2-1; 16 nucleotides line up with TRBD2. This CDR3 has 17 amino acids. Trimming cost V 2 bases and J 2 bases; bases outside gene matches: 1. Germline V gene lookup returns CDR1 SGDLS and CDR2 YYNGEE. CDR3 coding DNA: TGTGCCAGCAGCGTGGGACTAGCGGGGGGGACCTACAATGAGCAGTTCTTC. Protein: CASSVGLAGGTYNEQFF. The variable domain in full, completed from reference TRBV9 and TRBJ2-1, reads DSGVTQTPKHLITATGQRVTLRCSPRSGDLSVYWYQQSLDQGLQFLIQYYNGEERAKGNILERFSAQQFPDLHSELNLSSLELGDSALYFCASSVGLAGGTYNEQFFGPGTRLTVL.

This clone was observed a handful of times. The CDR3 region has the DNA TGTGCCAGCAGCCCCCGACAGGGAAGCGCTGGAAACACCATATATTTT. Protein: CASSPRQGSAGNTIYF. V and J are TRBV5-4 and TRBJ1-3, with TRBD1 matching 7 bases. Per germline, CDR1 SGHNT and CDR2 YYREEE (reference sequence). The CDR3 consists of 16 residues. Losses at the gene ends were 4 bases for V and 2 bases for J; bases not matched to a gene: 9.

The V call is TRBV18, the J call TRBJ2-2; TRBD2 agrees at 7 bases. V lost 1 base and J lost 0; bases outside the gene matches: 5. The CDR3 contains 17 residues. Germline CDR1 reads KGHSH; CDR2 reads LQKENI. DNA for the CDR3: TGTGCCAGCTCACCACTGGGAGGGCTCCCGAACACCGGGGAGCTGTTTTTT. Translating gives CASSPLGGLPNTGELFF.

The chain joins TRBV15 to TRBJ2-7; 10 nucleotides agree with TRBD2. CDR3 length: 14 residues. V was clipped by 5 bases and J by 3 bases; unmatched bases: 4. Germline assignment: CDR1 LNHNV and CDR2 YYDKDF (reference sequence). The CDR3 DNA reads as TGTGCCACCAGCGGTCAGCGGGGGGGCTACGAGCAGTACGTC. Protein: CATSGQRGGYEQYV.

This clone came up a few times. The J gene is TRBJ1-1, the V gene TRBV21-1; no DNA check was done on the table's D call, TRBD1. TRBV21-1 counts as a pseudogene. CDR3 length equals 18 residues. CDR3 coding DNA: TGTGCCAGCAGCCAACCGAGAGGGCGGGACAGGGTTGGCACTGAAGCTTTCTTT. Encoded protein: CASSQPRGRDRVGTEAFF.

This sequence joins TRBV5-1 and TRBJ1-4; D gene ambiguous. The CDR3 is 15 residues long. Trimming stripped 5 bases from V and 6 bases from J, with 17 bases between. Germline values: CDR1 SGHRS, CDR2 YFSETQ. The DNA of the CDR3 is TGCGCCAGCAGGCTTAATGACGGAGTTCATGAAAAACTGTTTTTT. Translated: CASRLNDGVHEKLFF. Supplemented by reference TRBV5-1 and TRBJ1-4, the full variable domain reads KAGVTQTPRYLIKTRGQQVTLSCSPISGHRSVSWYQQTPGQGLQFLFEYFSETQRNKGNFPGRFSGRQFSNSRSEMNVSTLELGDSALYLCASRLNDGVHEKLFFGSGTQLSVL.

V usage is TRBV7-9 and J usage is TRBJ2-5, with 7 bases that match TRBD1. There are 14 residues in the CDR3. V lost 5 bases and J lost 1; bases outside the gene matches: 4. CDR1 is SEHNR, CDR2 FQNEAQ, per germline (reference sequence). The CDR3 DNA is TGTGCCAGCAGCAGGGGGACAGCCCAAGAGACCCAGTACTTC. Its translation: CASSRGTAQETQYF.

This clone was seen a few times. The chain's CDR3 is CASSQDPRDNEQFF. In nucleotides, the CDR3 is TGTGCCAGCAGCCAAGATCCAAGAGACAATGAGCAGTTCTTC. V gene TRBV4-2 combines with J gene TRBJ2-1, with D unclear. The V gene lost 0 bases and the J gene lost 5 bases, with 8 bases spanning the gap. Germline-derived CDR1 and CDR2 are LGHNA and YNFKEQ. CDR3 length: 14 residues.